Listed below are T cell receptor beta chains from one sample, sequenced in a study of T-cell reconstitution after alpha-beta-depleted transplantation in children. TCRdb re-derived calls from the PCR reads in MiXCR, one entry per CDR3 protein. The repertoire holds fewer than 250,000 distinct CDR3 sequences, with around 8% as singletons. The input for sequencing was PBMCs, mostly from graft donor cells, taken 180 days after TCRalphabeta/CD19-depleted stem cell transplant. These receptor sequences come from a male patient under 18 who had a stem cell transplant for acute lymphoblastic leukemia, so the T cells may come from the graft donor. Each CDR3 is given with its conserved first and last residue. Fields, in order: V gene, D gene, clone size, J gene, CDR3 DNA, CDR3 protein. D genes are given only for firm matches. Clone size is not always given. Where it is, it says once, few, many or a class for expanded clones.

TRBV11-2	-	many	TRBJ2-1	TGTGCCAGCAGCTTAGATCGGTCGGTTAGTGCCTACAATGAGCAGTTCTTC	CASSLDRSVSAYNEQFF
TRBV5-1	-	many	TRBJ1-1	TGCGCCAGCAGCTTGGGATGGGGCGCGATGAACACTGAAGCTTTCTTT	CASSLGWGAMNTEAFF
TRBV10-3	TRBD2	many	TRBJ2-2	TGTGCCATCAGTGACCCCACGGGGGGGACCGGGGAGCTGTTTTTT	CAISDPTGGTGELFF
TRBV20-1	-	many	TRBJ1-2	TGCAGTGCTAGTTTCAGGGGTAATGGCTACACCTTC	CSASFRGNGYTF
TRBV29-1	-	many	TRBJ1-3	TGCAGCGTTGGAATTGGGAGCTCTGGAAACACCATATATTTT	CSVGIGSSGNTIYF
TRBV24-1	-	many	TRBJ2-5	TGTGCCACCAGTGATCCCAGGGAAACCCAGTACTTC	CATSDPRETQYF
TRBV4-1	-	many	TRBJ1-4	TGCGCCAGCAGCCAAGAAGGGAGTGGGCAGAATGAAAAACTGTTTTTT	CASSQEGSGQNEKLFF
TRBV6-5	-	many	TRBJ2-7	TGTGCCAGCACTGGACATGCCTACGAGCAGTACTTC	CASTGHAYEQYF
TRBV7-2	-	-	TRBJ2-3	TGTGCCAGCAGCCCCAGACTAGGGGGGACAGATACGCAGTATTTT	CASSPRLGGTDTQYF
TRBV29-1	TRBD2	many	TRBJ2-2	TGCAGCGTCGGCCGCGGGACTAGCAGCACCGGGGAGCTGTTTTTT	CSVGRGTSSTGELFF
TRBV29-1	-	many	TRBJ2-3	TGCAGCGTTGACCACGGTGGGGATACGCAGTATTTT	CSVDHGGDTQYF
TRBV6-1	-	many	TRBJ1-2	TGTGCCAGCACGGGAGGGCCCACTATCGGCTACACCTTC	CASTGGPTIGYTF
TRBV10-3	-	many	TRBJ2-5	TGTGCCATCAGTGAACCTTCCCGACACGACGGGACCCAGTACTTC	CAISEPSRHDGTQYF
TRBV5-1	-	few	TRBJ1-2	TGCGCCAGCAGCTTGGAAGCAGAAATCTATGGCTACACCTTC	CASSLEAEIYGYTF
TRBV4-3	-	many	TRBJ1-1	TGCGCCAGCAGCCGGGGAGGGATGAACACTGAAGCTTTCTTT	CASSRGGMNTEAFF
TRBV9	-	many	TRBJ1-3	TGTGCCAGCAGCGTATATCGGGGACTCTCTGGAAACACCATATATTTT	CASSVYRGLSGNTIYF
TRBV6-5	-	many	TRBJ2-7	TGTGCCAGCCGAGGGGCTACGGGATCCGCCTACGAGCAGTACTTC	CASRGATGSAYEQYF
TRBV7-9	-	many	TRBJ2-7	TGTGCCAGCAGCTTAGGTGGGCCAGGGAGCTCCTACGAGCAGTACTTC	CASSLGGPGSSYEQYF
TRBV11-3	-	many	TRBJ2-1	TGTGCCAGCAGCTTAAGACACCAGCCTGATGAGCAGTTCTTC	CASSLRHQPDEQFF
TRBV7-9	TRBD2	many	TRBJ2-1	TGTGCCAGCAGCAGAGCGGGGGTAGAGCAGTTCTTC	CASSRAGVEQFF
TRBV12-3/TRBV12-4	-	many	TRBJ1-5	TGTGCCAGCAGTTTAGGTTTTGACAGGACTCAGCCCCAGCATTTT	CASSLGFDRTQPQHF
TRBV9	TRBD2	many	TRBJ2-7	TGTGCCAGCAGCGTAGAGGCTAGCGGGTACTACGAGCAGTACTTC	CASSVEASGYYEQYF
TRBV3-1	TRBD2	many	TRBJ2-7	TGTGCCAGCAGTCGTCGGGGACTAGCGGGAGCATACGAGCAGTACTTC	CASSRRGLAGAYEQYF
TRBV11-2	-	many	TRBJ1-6	TGTGCCAGCAGCATGGGGACACTTGAAGGGTCACCCCTCCACTTT	CASSMGTLEGSPLHF
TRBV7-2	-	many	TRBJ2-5	TGTGCCAGCAGCCTGCAGGTTAGGGGGGAGACCCAGTACTTC	CASSLQVRGETQYF
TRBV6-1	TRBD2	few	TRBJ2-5	TGTGCCAGCAGTGAGCCAAGCGGGAGTCTTGAGACCCAGTACTTC	CASSEPSGSLETQYF
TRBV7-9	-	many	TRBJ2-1	TGTGCCAGCAGCTTGGAGGGGACGGGGGATGAGCAGTTCTTC	CASSLEGTGDEQFF
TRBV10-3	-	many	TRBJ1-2	TGTGCCATCAGTGAGGGGGAAAACTATGGCTACACCTTC	CAISEGENYGYTF
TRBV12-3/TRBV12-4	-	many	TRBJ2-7	TGTGCCAGCAGTACAGGTTCCTACGAGCAGTACTTC	CASSTGSYEQYF
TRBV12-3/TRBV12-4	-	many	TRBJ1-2	TGTGCCAGCAGTTCTACGACAGTTGGCTATGGCTACACCTTC	CASSSTTVGYGYTF
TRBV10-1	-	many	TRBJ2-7	TGTGCCAGCAGTGAGTCCTCTATGACGGGACCGATCTACGAGCAGTACTTC	CASSESSMTGPIYEQYF
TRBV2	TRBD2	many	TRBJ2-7	TGTGCCAGCAGTGACAGCCCCTATGGCTCTCAGCGGGGCTCCTACGAGCAGTACTTC	CASSDSPYGSQRGSYEQYF
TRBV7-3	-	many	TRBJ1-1	TGTGCCAGCAGCTCCCGAGGCCGGAGCACTGAAGCTTTCTTT	CASSSRGRSTEAFF
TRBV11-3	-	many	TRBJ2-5	TGTGCCAGCAGCTTAAGTGGAGGGGCGCAAGAGACCCAGTACTTC	CASSLSGGAQETQYF
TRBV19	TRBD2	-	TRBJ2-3	TGTGCCAGTAGTATGGGACTAGCAAGTCGGGTCTCAGATACGCAGTATTTT	CASSMGLASRVSDTQYF
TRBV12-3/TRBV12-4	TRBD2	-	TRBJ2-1	TGTGCCAGCAGTCCCCGAGAGCGGGAGGGGGGGAATGAGCAGTTCTTC	CASSPREREGGNEQFF
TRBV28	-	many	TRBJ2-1	TGTGCCAGCAGTTTGTCAAGGGAGCAGTTCTTC	CASSLSREQFF
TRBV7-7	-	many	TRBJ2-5	TGTGCCAGCAGCCCTGCCCCGACAGCGCAAGAGACCCAGTACTTC	CASSPAPTAQETQYF
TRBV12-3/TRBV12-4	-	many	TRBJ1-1	TGTGCCAGCAGTTACGGTCGTAACACTGAAGCTTTCTTT	CASSYGRNTEAFF
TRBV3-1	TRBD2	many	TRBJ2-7	TGTGCCAGCAGCCAAGAAAGGACTAGCGGGCGACCCTACGAGCAGTACTTC	CASSQERTSGRPYEQYF
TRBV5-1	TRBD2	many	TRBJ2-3	TGCGCCAGCAGCTTGGAGGGACTAATCACAGATACGCAGTATTTT	CASSLEGLITDTQYF
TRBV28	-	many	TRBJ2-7	TGTGCCAGCAGTTCCCCCCTCGGGCAGTACTTC	CASSSPLGQYF
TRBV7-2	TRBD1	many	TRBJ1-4	TGTGCCAGCAGCTTAGGCAGGGGGCACGAAAAACTGTTTTTT	CASSLGRGHEKLFF
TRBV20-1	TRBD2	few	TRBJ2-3	TGCAGTGCTCTTCCGGGACTAGCGGGGGCCACAGATACGCAGTATTTT	CSALPGLAGATDTQYF
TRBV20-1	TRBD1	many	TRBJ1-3	TGCAGTGCTCTACCTACCAAGACAGGGAAGACTGGAAACACCATATATTTT	CSALPTKTGKTGNTIYF
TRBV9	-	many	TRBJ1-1	TGTGCCAGCAGCGCCGCGAGGGGTTTGAACACTGAAGCTTTCTTT	CASSAARGLNTEAFF
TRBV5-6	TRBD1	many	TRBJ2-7	TGTGCCAGCAGCTTGGGTCTGGGACAGATCTACGAGCAGTACTTC	CASSLGLGQIYEQYF
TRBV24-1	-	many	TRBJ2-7	TGTGCCACCAGTGATCCTGTCACCTACGAGCAGTACTTC	CATSDPVTYEQYF
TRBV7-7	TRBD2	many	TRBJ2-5	TGTGCCAGCAGCTGGGGACTAGGCCAAGAGACCCAGTACTTC	CASSWGLGQETQYF
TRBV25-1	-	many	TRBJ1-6	TGTGCCAGCAGAAACGACAGGACGAATAATTCACCCCTCCACTTT	CASRNDRTNNSPLHF
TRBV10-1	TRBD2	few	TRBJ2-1	TGCGCCAGCAGTGAGTCGAGGGCTAGCGGGAGGTTCGGTGAGCAGTTCTTC	CASSESRASGRFGEQFF
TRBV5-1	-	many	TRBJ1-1	TGCGCCAGCAGGGAGGCGTGGACTGAAGCTTTCTTT	CASREAWTEAFF